These 31 T cell receptor beta chains originate from one sample sequenced in a study of shared clonotypes between healthy human individuals. Naive CD8 cells, CD45RO-negative and positively selected for CCR7, excluded terminally differentiated effector memory CD45RA+ cells. Repertoires were generated with immunoSEQ multiplex PCR, while TCRdb's copy carries only in-frame clones and drops some. Of hundreds of thousands of clones detected, 95% to 98% appear once; the ten largest clones hold roughly 0.29%. The sequencing input was naive CD8+ T cells sorted from blood. These TCRs come from a man in his thirties or forties in good health.

The chain recombines TRBV13 with TRBJ2-3; D ambiguous. The CDR3 is 13 amino acids. Per germline, CDR1 PRHDT and CDR2 FYEKMQ (reference sequence). Trimming pared 0 bases from V and 10 bases from J, leaving 11 bases between. For the CDR3, the DNA is TGTGCCAGCAGCTTAGGCTCCAAAAGTCCGCAGTATTTT. Translated: CASSLGSKSPQYF. The whole variable domain, filled in from reference TRBV13 and TRBJ2-3, reads AAGVIQSPRHLIKEKRETATLKCYPIPRHDTVYWYQQGPGQDPQFLISFYEKMQSDKGSIPDRFSAQQFSDYHSELNMSSLELGDSALYFCASSLGSKSPQYFGPGTRLTVL.

This chain connects TRBV9 to TRBJ2-6; D remains ambiguous. V was clipped by 0 bases and J by 2 bases, with 15 bases between them. CDR3 length equals 18 residues. Germline lookup yields CDR1 SGDLS and CDR2 YYNGEE. CDR3: CASSVGGLDYAGANVLTF. The CDR3 DNA reads as TGTGCCAGCAGCGTAGGCGGTCTGGATTATGCTGGGGCCAACGTCCTGACTTTC.

The V call is TRBV27, the J call TRBJ2-3, with 9 bases lining up with TRBD1. CDR1 is MNHEY and CDR2 is SMNVEV in the germline V gene (reference sequence). Trimming took 4 bases from V and 5 from J; bases not matched to a gene: 10. The CDR3 length is 16 residues. The chain's CDR3 is CASSSRDRAMGDTQYF. CDR3 nucleotides: TGTGCCAGCAGTTCCCGGGACAGGGCTATGGGAGATACGCAGTATTTT.

The chain carries TRBV7-8 and TRBJ2-7, with TRBD1 identical over 9 bases. Germline V lookup: CDR1 SGHVS, CDR2 FQNEAQ. The V segment lost 1 base and the J segment 6 bases; nucleotides outside the gene matches: 7. The CDR3 has 15 amino acids. CDR3 DNA: TGTGCCAGCAGCTTAGGATCGACAGGGGGATCCGAGCAGTACTTC. It specifies CASSLGSTGGSEQYF.

Note on this clone: The identical CDR3 is also encoded by other nucleotide sequences in the sample. The CDR3 bases are TGTGCCAGCAGCGTAGAGGGCGGGAGCTCCTACAATGAGCAGTTCTTC. It yields the protein CASSVEGGSSYNEQFF. The chain couples TRBV9 to TRBJ2-1; 7 positions match TRBD2. V shed 0 bases and J 0 bases; nucleotides not matched to a gene: 3. This CDR3 comprises 16 residues. Germline-derived CDR1 and CDR2 are SGDLS and YYNGEE.

The V gene is TRBV7-2, the J gene TRBJ2-3; 8 positions match TRBD2. The germline V gene encodes CDR1 SGHTA and CDR2 FQGNSA. V shed 3 bases and J 5 bases; nucleotides not matched to a gene: 13. CDR3 length: 17 amino acids. CDR3 sequence: CASSFIPPGRALDTQYF. The CDR3 DNA reads TGTGCCAGCAGCTTCATCCCCCCCGGGAGGGCCTTAGATACGCAGTATTTT.

J is TRBJ2-1 and V is TRBV10-3; D perhaps matches TRBD2 (5 bases). The CDR3 totals 17 residues. Germline V gene lookup returns CDR1 ENHRY and CDR2 SYGVKD. The ends were cut back, 4 bases at V and 5 bases at J, with 21 bases in the middle. As DNA, the CDR3 is TGTGCCATCAGTGCACAGTCTAGCCTGCAAACCAACAATGAGCAGTTCTTC. Translating it yields CAISAQSSLQTNNEQFF.

The V gene is TRBV27, the J gene TRBJ2-1; 9 bases line up with TRBD1. The CDR3 spans 16 residues. Germline assignment: CDR1 MNHEY and CDR2 SMNVEV (reference sequence). With V trimmed by 6 bases and J by 7 bases, 13 bases remained unmatched. The chain's CDR3 is CASSGQGFPFLNEQFF. The CDR3 DNA reads TGTGCCAGCAGCGGACAGGGGTTTCCCTTTTTAAATGAGCAGTTCTTC.

The rearrangement joins TRBV4-3 to TRBJ2-7; the D call may be TRBD1 or TRBD2 (6 bases each). The CDR3 is 15 amino acids. V gave up 3 bases and J gave up 5 bases, with 17 bases separating them. CDR1 and CDR2 from the germline V gene are LGHNA and YSLEER. The DNA of the CDR3 is TGCGCCAGCAGCCAGGGACACTCGGGGGCCAACGAGCAGTACTTC. Amino acid sequence: CASSQGHSGANEQYF.

The chain couples TRBV6-5 to TRBJ2-3, with D unresolved. Germline lookup yields CDR1 MNHEY and CDR2 SVGAGI. V lost 8 bases, J lost 6 bases, and 9 bases lay in between. CDR3 length: 11 amino acids. The CDR3 DNA reads as TGTGCCAGCGGAATCTTCGATACGCAGTATTTT. Residues: CASGIFDTQYF.

The rearrangement joins TRBV7-2 to TRBJ1-2; TRBD1 aligns across 9 bases. V dropped 7 bases and J dropped 7; count of bases not matched to a gene: 7. This CDR3 contains 13 residues. Per germline, CDR1 SGHTA and CDR2 FQGNSA. The CDR3 loop is CASTTGTGFGYTF. The CDR3 DNA follows: TGTGCCAGCACCACAGGGACAGGGTTTGGCTACACCTTC.

The chain couples TRBV25-1 to TRBJ1-1; unclear D gene. With 5 bases removed from V and 1 base from J, the gap between germline ends came to 5 bases. Germline CDR1 is MGHDK and CDR2 is SYGVNS. This CDR3 spans 12 amino acids. CDR3 in amino acids: CASSIGNTEAFF. As DNA, the CDR3 is TGTGCCAGCAGTATCGGGAACACTGAAGCTTTCTTT.

The sample holds one count of this clone. Additional DNA sequences in this sample encode the identical CDR3. J is TRBJ1-5 and V is TRBV5-1; the match to TRBD1 covers 7 bases. The germline V gene has CDR1 SGHRS and CDR2 YFSETQ. CDR3 size: 14 residues. V lost 4 bases, J lost 3 bases, and 4 bases stayed unmatched. CDR3 DNA sequence: TGCGCCAGCAGCCCAGGGACAGCCAATCAGCCCCAGCATTTT. It codes for CASSPGTANQPQHF.

The CDR3 region is CASSSRLGLAVYEQYF. The DNA for the CDR3 is TGTGCCAGCAGTTCACGACTTGGACTAGCGGTGTACGAGCAGTACTTC. The chain joins TRBV28 to TRBJ2-7; 10 bases align to TRBD2. CDR3 length equals 16 residues. In germline, CDR1 is MDHEN, CDR2 SYDVKM. The J segment lost 4 bases and the V segment lost 4 bases, leaving 10 bases of the junction unmatched.

The chain combines TRBV28 with TRBJ2-7; D perhaps matches TRBD1 (5 bases). The germline V and J ends were trimmed by 6 bases and 7 bases, with 10 bases remaining between them. From germline, CDR1 is MDHEN and CDR2 SYDVKM. The CDR3 runs to 11 residues. The CDR3: CASSRGQEQYF. The CDR3 nucleotides read TGTGCCAGCAGCCGTGGACAAGAGCAGTACTTC.

The chain employs TRBV28 and TRBJ2-1; 10 bases are shared with TRBD1. This CDR3 contains 20 residues. With 0 bases clipped from V and 3 bases from J, the junction kept 14 bases outside the gene matches. CDR1 and CDR2 from the germline V gene are MDHEN and SYDVKM. The CDR3 reads CASSLWTGTGEGWGYNEQFF. The DNA for the CDR3 is TGTGCCAGCAGTTTATGGACTGGGACAGGGGAGGGATGGGGCTACAATGAGCAGTTCTTC.

This clone appeared a single time. This rearrangement joins TRBV5-1 to TRBJ1-1; no clear D. Trimming stripped 4 bases from V and 4 bases from J, with 17 bases between. CDR1 and CDR2 (germline): SGHRS, YFSETQ. The CDR3 consists of 15 residues. The CDR3 protein is CASSPTHRVITEAFF. The CDR3 coding sequence is TGCGCCAGCAGCCCGACGCATAGGGTAATCACTGAAGCTTTCTTT.

The chain uses TRBV10-3 and TRBJ1-2; D unclear. There are 16 residues in the CDR3. The germline V gene has CDR1 ENHRY and CDR2 SYGVKD. The V end was cut by 0 bases, the J end by 7 bases, with 18 bases between. The CDR3 is CAISESLEQPSGGYTF. The CDR3 DNA reads TGTGCCATCAGTGAGTCCCTGGAACAGCCCTCGGGTGGCTACACCTTC.

The rearrangement links TRBV7-6 to TRBJ1-4; possibly TRBD1 for D (6 bases). Per germline, CDR1 SGHVS and CDR2 FNYEAQ. Trimming shortened V by 4 bases and J by 10 bases, and 22 bases separated the two germline ends. The CDR3 covers 16 residues. The CDR3 region is CASSSLVGQGTGKLFF. The CDR3 DNA follows: TGTGCCAGCAGCTCCCTAGTGGGACAAGGGACTGGAAAACTGTTTTTT.

Remarks on this clone: Mismatch with germline at one junction end may stem from a read error. This rearrangement joins TRBV7-7 to TRBJ2-5, with 7 bases lining up with TRBD1. The CDR3 spans 16 residues. Germline V CDR1 and CDR2: SSHAT, FNYEAQ (reference sequence). CDR3 protein: CASRRSNRGSEETQYF. CDR3 in DNA: TGTGCTAGCAGACGAAGCAACAGGGGTTCCGAAGAGACCCAGTACTTC.

The chain combines TRBV9 with TRBJ2-2; TRBD2 matches 8 bases. This CDR3 region has 15 residues. Germline V gene lookup returns CDR1 SGDLS and CDR2 YYNGEE. J lost 3 bases, V lost 3 bases, and 4 bases had no gene match. The CDR3 loop reads CASSAGGPDTGELFF. CDR3 nucleotide sequence: TGTGCCAGCAGCGCGGGAGGGCCCGACACCGGGGAGCTGTTTTTT.

This clone came up once. The J gene is TRBJ2-7, the V gene TRBV2; D possibly corresponds to TRBD2 (5 bases). CDR3 length: 13 amino acids. Trimming stripped 6 bases from V and 0 bases from J, with 9 bases between. Germline V lookup: CDR1 SNHLY, CDR2 FYNNEI. Here the CDR3 reads CASSGMSSYEQYF. CDR3 coding DNA: TGTGCCAGCAGCGGGATGTCCTCCTACGAGCAGTACTTC.

The chain carries TRBV4-1 and TRBJ1-1, with 8 bases identical to TRBD1. With 3 bases clipped from V and 5 bases from J, the junction kept 5 bases outside the gene matches. This CDR3 has 14 amino acids. Germline V CDR1 and CDR2: MGHRA, YSYEKL. This CDR3 is CASSHTQGGTEAFF. The CDR3 DNA follows: TGCGCCAGCAGCCATACACAGGGGGGGACTGAAGCTTTCTTT.

The V and J genes are TRBV7-9 and TRBJ1-2; TRBD1 is a possible D gene (5 bases). This CDR3 is 15 amino acids long. Germline CDR1 is SEHNR and CDR2 is FQNEAQ (reference sequence). V was trimmed by 5 bases and J by 4 bases, leaving 17 bases between them. CDR3 residues: CASSHSRTRSYGYTF. The CDR3 DNA reads TGTGCCAGCAGCCATTCACGGACAAGGTCCTATGGCTACACCTTC.

The chain combines TRBV15 with TRBJ2-5; 7 positions match TRBD1. Losses at the gene ends were 1 base for V and 5 bases for J; bases not matched to a gene: 7. CDR3 length equals 15 residues. Germline values: CDR1 LNHNV, CDR2 YYDKDF (reference sequence). The CDR3 DNA sequence: TGTGCCACCAGCAGAGCCCACAGGGGAATGGAGACCCAGTACTTC. This codes for CATSRAHRGMETQYF.

Written as DNA, the CDR3 is TGTGCCATCACCACCGGAATGAACACTGAAGCTTTCTTT. As protein: CAITTGMNTEAFF. The chain is built from TRBV10-3 and TRBJ1-1; D is uncertain. Germline V lookup: CDR1 ENHRY, CDR2 SYGVKD. The CDR3 is made up of 13 amino acids. Trimming removed 7 bases at V and 0 bases at J, with 9 bases between.

The V and J genes are TRBV27 and TRBJ2-7; TRBD1 agrees at 7 bases. Germline V gene lookup returns CDR1 MNHEY and CDR2 SMNVEV (reference sequence). The CDR3 totals 16 residues. J was trimmed by 3 bases and V by 5 bases; bases with no gene match: 13. The CDR3 nucleotides read TGTGCCAGCAGTGCATTACCGGGACAGAAAAGCTACGAGCAGTACTTC. It encodes CASSALPGQKSYEQYF.

V usage is TRBV11-2 and J usage is TRBJ1-2; no clear D. With 2 bases removed from V and 4 bases from J, the gap between germline ends came to 11 bases. The CDR3 spans 14 residues. The germline CDR1 and CDR2 sequences are SGHAT and FQNNGV. The CDR3: CASSLSGLVYGYTF. The CDR3 DNA is TGTGCCAGCAGCTTATCAGGCTTAGTCTATGGCTACACCTTC.

CDR3 sequence reads: CASSLRDYEQYF. CDR3 coding DNA: TGTGCCAGCAGCTTGAGGGACTACGAGCAGTACTTC. The chain has TRBV7-9 and TRBJ2-7, with TRBD2 as a possible D gene (5 bases). This CDR3 is built from 12 residues. Trimming pared 3 bases from V and 3 bases from J, leaving 6 bases between. From germline, CDR1 is SEHNR and CDR2 FQNEAQ (reference sequence).

The J gene is TRBJ2-1, the V gene TRBV11-2; TRBD1 matches 9 bases. This CDR3 spans 15 amino acids. The V gene's germline CDR1 is SGHAT and CDR2 FQNNGV. V lost 4 bases to trimming and J lost 7 bases; unmatched junction nucleotides: 8. CDR3 sequence reads: CASSSYRDRVNEQFF. The CDR3 DNA sequence: TGTGCCAGCAGCTCGTACCGGGACAGGGTGAATGAGCAGTTCTTC.

The CDR3: CASSLYAYYEQYF. Written as DNA, the CDR3 is TGTGCCAGCAGTTTGTACGCCTACTACGAGCAGTACTTC. The gene calls are TRBV27 and TRBJ2-7, with D hard to call. The germline CDR1 and CDR2 sequences are MNHEY and SMNVEV (reference sequence). The germline V and J ends were trimmed by 3 bases and 3 bases, with 9 bases remaining between them. The CDR3 is made up of 13 amino acids.